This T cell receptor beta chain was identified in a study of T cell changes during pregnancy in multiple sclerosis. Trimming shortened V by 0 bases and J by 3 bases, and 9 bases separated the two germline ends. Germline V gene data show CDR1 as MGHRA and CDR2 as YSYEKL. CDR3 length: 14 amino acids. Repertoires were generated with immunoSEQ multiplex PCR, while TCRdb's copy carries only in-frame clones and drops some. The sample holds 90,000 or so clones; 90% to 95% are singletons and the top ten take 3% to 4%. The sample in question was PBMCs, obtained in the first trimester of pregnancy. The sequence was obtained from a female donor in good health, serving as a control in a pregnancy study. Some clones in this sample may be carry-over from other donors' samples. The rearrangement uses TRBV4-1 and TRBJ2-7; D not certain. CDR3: CASSQEWRSYEQYF. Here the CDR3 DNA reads TGCGCCAGCAGCCAAGAGTGGCGGAGCTACGAGCAGTACTTC.